Following are 16 T cell receptor beta chains from one sample sequenced in a study of control samples from healthy donors and cancer patients. The protocol was immunoSEQ multiplex PCR, while the TCRdb copy is restricted to in-frame clones and leaves out a portion. This sample has 90,000 or so clones, with around nine tenths found just once. The material sequenced was blood. All receptors come from a woman aged 55-70 years in good health.

This clone turned up a few times. J is TRBJ2-7 and V is TRBV7-2; no clear D. In germline, CDR1 is SGHTA, CDR2 FQGNSA. The CDR3 covers 15 residues. Trimming shortened V by 5 bases and J by 0 bases, and 14 bases separated the two germline ends. The DNA of the CDR3 is TGTGCCAGCAGCATATTTGGCGGCCCCTCCTACGAGCAGTACTTC. This gives the protein CASSIFGGPSYEQYF. The full variable domain, completed using reference TRBV7-2 and TRBJ2-7, is GAGVSQSPSNKVTEKGKDVELRCDPISGHTALYWYRQSLGQGLEFLIYFQGNSAPDKSGLPSDRFSAERTGGSVSTLTIQRTQQEDSAVYLCASSIFGGPSYEQYFGPGTRLTVT.

The chain employs TRBV16 and TRBJ2-1; 7 bases line up with TRBD1. V shed 2 bases, J shed 4 bases, and the junction held 5 bases outside the gene matches. CDR1 KGHSY and CDR2 FQNENV come from the germline V gene. The CDR3 sequence is 15 residues long. The CDR3: CASSQEVGQYNEQFF. CDR3 sequence (DNA): TGTGCCAGCAGCCAAGAAGTGGGACAGTACAATGAGCAGTTCTTC.

The DNA of the CDR3 is TGTGCCAGCAGTTTGTGGGGTACCTATGGCTACACCTTC. Its translation: CASSLWGTYGYTF. V gene TRBV12-3 or TRBV12-4 combines with J gene TRBJ1-2, with no clear D. The CDR3 is 13 amino acids. The V and J ends lost 3 bases and 4 bases respectively, with 9 bases between them.

The chain uses TRBV7-2 and TRBJ2-1; 9 positions agree with TRBD2. Germline-derived CDR1 and CDR2 are SGHTA and FQGNSA. The CDR3 spans 15 residues. V dropped 5 bases and J dropped 4; count of bases not matched to a gene: 6. The CDR3 reads CASSKLAGQYNEQFF. The CDR3 DNA is TGTGCCAGCAGCAAACTAGCGGGTCAGTACAATGAGCAGTTCTTC.

The chain carries TRBV4-1 and TRBJ2-6, with D hard to call. Germline loops: CDR1 MGHRA, CDR2 YSYEKL. The CDR3 consists of 16 residues. The V and J ends lost 0 bases and 0 bases respectively, with 6 bases between them. The CDR3 region is CASSQDEISGANVLTF. The DNA for the CDR3 is TGCGCCAGCAGCCAAGATGAGATCTCTGGGGCCAACGTCCTGACTTTC.

V and J are TRBV5-1 and TRBJ2-6; 7 nucleotides match TRBD1. CDR1 SGHRS and CDR2 YFSETQ come from the germline V gene. CDR3 length: 15 amino acids. Unmatched junction bases numbered 2, after V lost 1 base and J lost 4 bases. This CDR3 reads CASSLTGAGANVLTF. For the CDR3, the DNA is TGCGCCAGCAGCTTGACAGGGGCCGGGGCCAACGTCCTGACTTTC.

V is TRBV11-2 and J is TRBJ1-2, with TRBD1 as a possible D gene (5 bases). V was clipped by 6 bases and J by 0 bases, with 17 bases between them. Germline V gives CDR1 SGHAT, CDR2 FQNNGV. The CDR3 has 16 amino acids. CDR3 sequence: CASRPIARAANYGYTF. Here the CDR3 DNA reads TGTGCCAGCAGGCCTATTGCCAGGGCAGCTAACTATGGCTACACCTTC.

J is TRBJ1-1 and V is TRBV21-1; TRBD1 is the table's D call and was not checked against the DNA. TRBV21-1 is marked as a pseudogene. The CDR3 is 19 amino acids. CDR3: CASSNSPTGGDSWNTEAFF. The CDR3 coding sequence is TGTGCCAGCAGCAACAGCCCGACAGGGGGCGATTCTTGGAACACTGAAGCTTTCTTT.

V and J are TRBV6-1 and TRBJ1-1, with a possible D match to TRBD1 (6 bases). V lost 2 bases and J 2 bases, leaving 12 bases between the germline ends. The CDR3 contains 15 residues. CDR1 and CDR2 from the germline V gene are MNHNS and SASEGT. The CDR3 sequence: CASSESQGRNTEAFF. The CDR3 DNA sequence: TGTGCCAGCAGTGAATCTCAGGGGCGAAACACTGAAGCTTTCTTT.

This sequence joins TRBV5-1 and TRBJ1-2; 7 nucleotides line up with TRBD1. Germline-derived CDR1 and CDR2 are SGHRS and YFSETQ. With V trimmed by 5 bases and J by 8 bases, 15 bases remained unmatched. This CDR3 region has 15 residues. DNA for the CDR3: TGCGCCAGCAGACTGACTACCGGGACAGTTCAGGGCTACACCTTC. Residues: CASRLTTGTVQGYTF.

In its sample, this clone was seen a few times. V usage is TRBV6-5 and J usage is TRBJ2-7; tentatively, D is TRBD2 (7 bases). The ends were cut back, 10 bases at V and 5 bases at J, with 18 bases in the middle. The length of the CDR3 is 13 residues. CDR1 is MNHEY, CDR2 SVGAGI, per germline. CDR3 amino acids: CATTGFGGHEQYF. The CDR3 DNA reads TGTGCCACCACCGGCTTCGGGGGGCACGAGCAGTACTTC.

The chain employs TRBV19 and TRBJ1-2, with 8 bases matching TRBD1. Trimming cost V 7 bases and J 4 bases; bases outside gene matches: 14. Germline V gives CDR1 LNHDA, CDR2 SQIVND (reference sequence). CDR3 length: 16 residues. CDR3 sequence reads: CASTPRAGTGTYGYTF. CDR3 bases: TGTGCCAGTACCCCCCGCGCGGGGACAGGTACCTATGGCTACACCTTC. Full variable domain (outside the CDR3, taken from reference TRBV19 and TRBJ1-2): DGGITQSPKYLFRKEGQNVTLSCEQNLNHDAMYWYRQDPGQGLRLIYYSQIVNDFQKGDIAEGYSVSREKKESFPLTVTSAQKNPTAFYLCASTPRAGTGTYGYTFGSGTRLTVV.

The chain combines TRBV6-2 or TRBV6-3 with TRBJ1-1; maybe TRBD1 (6 bases). Germline CDR1 reads MNHEY; CDR2 reads SVGEGT. Trimming took 4 bases from V and 2 from J, leaving 11 bases between them. The CDR3 runs to 14 residues. This CDR3 reads CASSSDSVNTEAFF. CDR3 nucleotides: TGTGCCAGCAGTTCGGACAGCGTAAACACTGAAGCTTTCTTT.

J is TRBJ2-3 and V is TRBV6-2 or TRBV6-3, with 8 bases aligning to TRBD2. Germline CDR1 MNHEY, CDR2 SVGEGT. The CDR3 has 15 residues. After removal of 4 bases from V and 7 bases from J, the junction contained 10 bases not matched to a gene. The CDR3 loop reads CASSSPGGAVNTQYF. In DNA form, the CDR3 reads TGTGCCAGCAGTTCCCCCGGGGGGGCGGTGAATACGCAGTATTTT.

This chain joins TRBV9 and TRBJ1-3, with D uncertain. The V and J ends lost 4 bases and 0 bases respectively, with 14 bases between them. There are 16 residues in the CDR3. Germline CDR1 reads SGDLS; CDR2 reads YYNGEE. DNA of the CDR3: TGTGCCAGCAGCCCCCGGGGTGCCCTCTCTGGAAACACCATATATTTT. Protein product: CASSPRGALSGNTIYF.

This clone has just one count. The chain has TRBV15 and TRBJ2-6; TRBD2 agrees at 7 bases. The ends lost 3 bases at V and 4 bases at J; junction bases unmatched: 3. Germline loops: CDR1 LNHNV, CDR2 YYDKDF (reference sequence). The CDR3 has 15 amino acids. The CDR3 reads CATSRGGFGANVLTF. The CDR3 DNA is TGTGCCACCAGCAGGGGGGGGTTCGGGGCCAACGTCCTGACTTTC.